Shown below are 28 T cell receptor beta chains from a single sample sequenced in a study of T cell responses to AZD1222 COVID-19 vaccine. Clones were sequenced by immunoSEQ multiplex PCR, and TCRdb holds only the in-frame ones, with some missing. The data hold about 180,000 clones, with around 90% observed a single time. The source was peripheral blood, collected 28 days after the second AZD1222 dose. The receptors were gathered from an adult who received the AZD1222 COVID-19 vaccine.

V is TRBV10-3 and J is TRBJ1-1; D uncertain. Per the germline V gene, CDR1 is ENHRY and CDR2 is SYGVKD. The CDR3 runs 14 residues. Trimming left V 0 bases short and J 6 bases short, with 11 bases between. The CDR3 here is CAISESMNPPEAFF. CDR3 DNA sequence: TGTGCCATCAGTGAGTCCATGAACCCCCCTGAAGCTTTCTTT.

On this clone: Sequence at one end of the junction differs from germline and may be a read error. V usage is TRBV3-1 (or the pseudogene TRBV3-2) and J usage is TRBJ1-2, with D maybe TRBD1 (6 bases). Looked up from germline, CDR1 is LGHDT and CDR2 is YNNKEL (reference sequence). This CDR3 has 12 residues. DNA of the CDR3: TGTGCCAGCAGCCTTACTTTTGGGGGCCCATCCTTC. This translates into CASSLTFGGPSF.

The V and J genes are TRBV28 and TRBJ1-2, with TRBD1 identical over 10 bases. The germline V gene has CDR1 MDHEN and CDR2 SYDVKM. Trimming cost V 4 bases and J 4 bases; bases outside gene matches: 3. This CDR3 region has 14 residues. CDR3 DNA sequence: TGTGCCAGCAGTTCCAGGACAGGGGGCTATGGCTACACCTTC. Its translation is CASSSRTGGYGYTF.

This chain links TRBV5-4 with TRBJ1-2; D unresolved. In germline, CDR1 is SGHNT, CDR2 YYREEE (reference sequence). V lost 0 bases and J lost 7, with 7 bases in between. The CDR3 runs 12 residues. The CDR3 reads CASSLGLGGYTF. The CDR3 bases are TGTGCCAGCAGCTTGGGGTTGGGTGGCTACACCTTC. Filled out from reference TRBV5-4 and TRBJ1-2, the complete variable domain reads ETGVTQSPTHLIKTRGQQVTLRCSSQSGHNTVSWYQQALGQGPQFIFQYYREEENGRGNFPPRFSGLQFPNYSSELNVNALELDDSALYLCASSLGLGGYTFGSGTRLTVV.

The J gene is TRBJ2-1, the V gene TRBV4-2, with 7 positions matching TRBD2. CDR3 length equals 13 residues. The V and J ends lost 2 bases and 15 bases, in that order; junction bases with no gene match: 10. Germline CDR1 is LGHNA and CDR2 is YNFKEQ. DNA of the CDR3: TGTGCCAGCAGCCAATCTGCGGGGGAAGTTGTGTTCTTC. Translating gives CASSQSAGEVVFF.

The chain uses TRBV30 and TRBJ2-2; a possible D gene is TRBD1 (6 bases). V gave up 2 bases and J gave up 6 bases, with 25 bases separating them. Looked up from germline, CDR1 is GTSNPN and CDR2 is SVGIG (reference sequence). The CDR3 runs 18 residues. CDR3 DNA: TGTGCCTGGAGTCCTCACACGGGGACAACAGGTGACCCCGGGGAGCTGTTTTTT. Translated, it gives CAWSPHTGTTGDPGELFF.

CDR3 protein: CASSFTSTSGRLEQYF. The CDR3 DNA reads TGTGCCAGCAGCTTTACCTCGACTAGCGGGAGACTCGAGCAGTACTTC. The V gene is TRBV7-2, the J gene TRBJ2-7; 12 bases are shared with TRBD2. This CDR3 contains 16 residues. Germline V lookup: CDR1 SGHTA, CDR2 FQGNSA. V dropped 3 bases and J dropped 6; count of bases not matched to a gene: 9.

The rearrangement uses TRBV28 and TRBJ1-1; the D gene is possibly TRBD1 (6 bases). Trimming removed 8 bases at V and 1 base at J, with 14 bases between. CDR3 length: 14 amino acids. Germline-derived CDR1 and CDR2 are MDHEN and SYDVKM. Here the CDR3 reads CASGVDRTNTEAFF. The CDR3 DNA reads as TGTGCCAGCGGAGTTGACAGGACGAACACTGAAGCTTTCTTT.

The rearrangement uses TRBV13 and TRBJ1-2; D call uncertain. CDR1 PRHDT and CDR2 FYEKMQ come from the germline V gene (reference sequence). The CDR3 is made up of 13 amino acids. The V and J ends lost 5 bases and 3 bases respectively, with 10 bases between them. DNA of the CDR3: TGTGCCAGCAGCCGCCTGAAAGACTATGGCTACACCTTC. Its protein product is CASSRLKDYGYTF.

The chain has TRBV5-4 and TRBJ1-6, with D possibly being TRBD1 (5 bases). Trimming stripped 0 bases from V and 8 bases from J, with 15 bases between. CDR3 length equals 16 residues. From germline, CDR1 is SGHNT and CDR2 YYREEE (reference sequence). CDR3 coding DNA: TGTGCCAGCAGCTTGGCAGGCGGGGCGGCGGATTCACCCCTCCACTTT. Its translation: CASSLAGGAADSPLHF.

A note on this clone: Other nucleotide sequences in the sample specify the same CDR3. The chain recombines TRBV5-1 with TRBJ1-1; unclear D gene. CDR1 is SGHRS, CDR2 YFSETQ, per germline. V lost 0 bases and J lost 0, with 6 bases in between. The CDR3 totals 14 residues. The CDR3 sequence: CASSLGGLNTEAFF. The CDR3 nucleotides are TGCGCCAGCAGCTTGGGCGGACTGAACACTGAAGCTTTCTTT.

The rearrangement uses TRBV7-9 and TRBJ2-2; TRBD1 matches 11 bases. Germline CDR1 and CDR2: SEHNR and FQNEAQ (reference sequence). The CDR3 extends over 19 amino acids. With 4 bases clipped from V and 0 bases from J, the junction kept 10 bases outside the gene matches. In DNA form, the CDR3 reads TGTGCCAGCAGCTCCCCCAAGGACAGGGGGCTAGCGAACACCGGGGAGCTGTTTTTT. It is translated as CASSSPKDRGLANTGELFF. Full variable domain (remainder filled in from reference TRBV7-9 and TRBJ2-2): DTGVSQNPRHKITKRGQNVTFRCDPISEHNRLYWYRQTLGQGPEFLTYFQNEAQLEKSRLLSDRFSAERPKGSFSTLEIQRTEQGDSAMYLCASSSPKDRGLANTGELFFGEGSRLTVL.

This chain links TRBV29-1 with TRBJ2-7; D is undetermined. Trimming took off 6 bases at V and 6 bases at J, with 9 bases between the two ends. CDR1 is SQVTM, CDR2 ANQGSEA, per germline. The CDR3 is 10 residues long. CDR3 sequence (DNA): TGCAGCGTCCGTATGGCCGAGCAGTACTTC. It is translated as CSVRMAEQYF.

The chain couples TRBV6-5 to TRBJ2-1; no clear D. CDR1 and CDR2 from the germline V gene are MNHEY and SVGAGI. V was shortened by 5 bases and J by 5 bases, with 16 bases between the two germline ends. This CDR3 has 15 residues. CDR3 amino acids: CASSPTVKSNNEQFF. The CDR3 bases are TGTGCCAGCAGTCCTACAGTTAAGAGTAACAATGAGCAGTTCTTC.

The chain has TRBV4-2 and TRBJ1-5; D uncertain. V lost 0 bases to trimming and J lost 5 bases, with 8 bases between them. This CDR3 spans 14 amino acids. Germline loops: CDR1 LGHNA, CDR2 YNFKEQ. The CDR3 DNA reads as TGTGCCAGCAGCCAAGATTGGAGGGATCAGCCCCAGCATTTT. This translates into CASSQDWRDQPQHF.

A single count supports this clone. This chain connects TRBV7-9 to TRBJ2-5; 8 positions match TRBD1. The CDR3 is 13 residues long. Germline lookup yields CDR1 SEHNR and CDR2 FQNEAQ (reference sequence). The V gene end was trimmed by 4 bases and the J gene end by 8 bases; junction bases not matched to a gene: 6. This CDR3 is CASSWGTGETQYF. The CDR3 coding sequence is TGTGCCAGCAGCTGGGGGACAGGAGAAACCCAGTACTTC.

The sample holds a few counts of this clone. V is TRBV4-2 and J is TRBJ2-7; D might be TRBD2 (6 bases). Trimming left V 0 bases short and J 3 bases short, with 15 bases between. The germline V gene has CDR1 LGHNA and CDR2 YNFKEQ. The CDR3 is 16 residues long. CDR3 loop: CASSQDGGTGSYEQYF. The DNA of the CDR3 is TGTGCCAGCAGCCAAGATGGGGGGACGGGGAGCTACGAGCAGTACTTC.

The chain carries TRBV6-5 and TRBJ1-1; D possibly corresponds to TRBD1 (6 bases). Looked up from germline, CDR1 is MNHEY and CDR2 is SVGAGI. V lost 0 bases, J lost 1 base, and 9 bases lay in between. The CDR3 extends over 15 amino acids. The CDR3 reads CASSYSEGGNTEAFF. CDR3 coding DNA: TGTGCCAGCAGTTACTCTGAGGGGGGGAACACTGAAGCTTTCTTT.

The chain uses TRBV14 and TRBJ2-2, with 10 positions matching TRBD2. This CDR3 comprises 18 residues. CDR1 SGHDN and CDR2 FVKESK come from the germline V gene. V was clipped by 4 bases and J by 2 bases; unmatched bases: 10. This CDR3 reads CASSRRRASGRNTGELFF. Written as DNA, the CDR3 is TGTGCCAGCAGCCGTCGAAGGGCTAGCGGGAGAAACACCGGGGAGCTGTTTTTT.

This chain links TRBV6-1 with TRBJ2-6; 9 nucleotides match TRBD2. From germline, CDR1 is MNHNS and CDR2 SASEGT. The CDR3 runs 19 residues. The V gene end was trimmed by 4 bases and the J gene end by 2 bases; junction bases not matched to a gene: 12. The chain's CDR3 is CASSAPGGGGGPGANVLTF. In nucleotides, the CDR3 is TGTGCCAGCAGTGCCCCCGGGGGCGGGGGGGGCCCTGGGGCCAACGTCCTGACTTTC.

This rearrangement joins TRBV27 to TRBJ1-2, with D unresolved. V was cut by 8 bases and J by 4 bases, with 14 bases left in between. Germline V gene sequence: CDR1 MNHEY, CDR2 SMNVEV (reference sequence). The CDR3 totals 13 residues. CDR3 sequence reads: CASGPPAGYGYTF. The CDR3 DNA follows: TGTGCCAGCGGCCCGCCCGCTGGCTATGGCTACACCTTC.

The chain couples TRBV3-1 (or the pseudogene TRBV3-2) to TRBJ2-2; D is ambiguous. This CDR3 is 15 amino acids long. CDR1 is LGHDT and CDR2 is YNNKEL in the germline V gene (reference sequence). V lost 0 bases and J 2 bases, leaving 7 bases between the germline ends. This CDR3 is CASSQDGNNTGELFF. The CDR3 DNA sequence: TGTGCCAGCAGCCAAGACGGCAACAACACCGGGGAGCTGTTTTTT.

This chain links TRBV19 with TRBJ2-7, with TRBD2 matching 13 bases. The CDR3 is 16 amino acids. The germline V gene encodes CDR1 LNHDA and CDR2 SQIVND (reference sequence). V dropped 6 bases and J dropped 10; count of bases not matched to a gene: 15. CDR3 protein: CASRTEGTSGNGCQYF. The CDR3 DNA sequence: TGTGCCAGTAGGACTGAAGGGACTAGCGGGAACGGTTGTCAGTACTTC.

The chain recombines TRBV5-1 with TRBJ2-7; TRBD2 matches at 9 bases. The ends lost 4 bases at V and 2 bases at J; junction bases unmatched: 4. The CDR3 spans 14 residues. Looked up from germline, CDR1 is SGHRS and CDR2 is YFSETQ. The CDR3 bases are TGCGCCAGCAGCCCCTTAGCGGGAGCCTACGAGCAGTACTTC. It specifies CASSPLAGAYEQYF.

This clone was recorded a few times. This sequence joins TRBV2 and TRBJ2-2; weak D call: TRBD1 (5 bases). The germline CDR1 and CDR2 sequences are SNHLY and FYNNEI. The CDR3 has 15 amino acids. V gave up 4 bases and J gave up 2 bases, with 11 bases separating them. This chain's CDR3 is CASSVQGPNTGELFF. The CDR3 coding sequence is TGTGCCAGCAGTGTGCAGGGTCCCAACACCGGGGAGCTGTTTTTT. The entire variable domain, with the rest obtained from reference TRBV2 and TRBJ2-2, is as follows: EPEVTQTPSHQVTQMGQEVILRCVPISNHLYFYWYRQILGQKVEFLVSFYNNEISEKSEIFDDQFSVERPDGSNFTLKIRSTKLEDSAMYFCASSVQGPNTGELFFGEGSRLTVL.

This clone was found a few times. The rearrangement joins TRBV27 to TRBJ1-2, with D maybe TRBD1 (6 bases). CDR1 is MNHEY and CDR2 is SMNVEV in the germline V gene (reference sequence). This CDR3 contains 12 residues. Trimming cost V 6 bases and J 5 bases, with 10 bases left between them. In DNA, the CDR3 is TGTGCCAGCAGAGGGGGGGGATATGGCTACACCTTC. This translates into CASRGGGYGYTF.

The chain is built from TRBV2 and TRBJ1-6; TRBD1 matches at 10 bases. V shed 6 bases, J shed 10 bases, and the junction held 9 bases outside the gene matches. The CDR3 covers 15 residues. Germline V CDR1 and CDR2: SNHLY, FYNNEI. CDR3 sequence: CASSPVGQGGSPLHF. CDR3 coding DNA: TGTGCCAGCAGCCCAGTTGGACAGGGGGGATCACCCCTCCACTTT.

J is TRBJ1-6 and V is TRBV7-3; possibly TRBD1 for D (6 bases). V was cut by 1 base and J by 8 bases, with 9 bases left in between. Germline values: CDR1 SGHTA, CDR2 FQGTGA. The CDR3 length is 14 residues. CDR3 sequence: CASSLNEGDSPLHF. The CDR3 DNA sequence: TGTGCCAGCAGCTTAAACGAGGGGGATTCACCCCTCCACTTT.